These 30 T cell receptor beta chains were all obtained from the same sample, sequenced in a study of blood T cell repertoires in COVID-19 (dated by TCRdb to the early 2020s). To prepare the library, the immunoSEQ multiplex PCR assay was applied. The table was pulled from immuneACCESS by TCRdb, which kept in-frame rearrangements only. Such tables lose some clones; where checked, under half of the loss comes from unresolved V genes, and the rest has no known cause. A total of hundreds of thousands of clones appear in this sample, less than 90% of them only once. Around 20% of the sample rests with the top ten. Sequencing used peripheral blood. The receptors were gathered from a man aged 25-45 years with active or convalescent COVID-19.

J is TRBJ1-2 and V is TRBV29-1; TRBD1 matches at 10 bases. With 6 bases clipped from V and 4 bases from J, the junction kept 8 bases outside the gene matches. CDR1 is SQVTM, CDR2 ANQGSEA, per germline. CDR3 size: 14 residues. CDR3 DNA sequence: TGCAGCGTGGTGGGGACAGGGGAGTCCTATGGCTACACCTTC. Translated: CSVVGTGESYGYTF.

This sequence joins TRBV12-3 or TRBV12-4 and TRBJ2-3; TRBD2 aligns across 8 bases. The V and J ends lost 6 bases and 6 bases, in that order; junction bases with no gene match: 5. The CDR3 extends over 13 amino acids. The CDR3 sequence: CASSPGRADTQYF. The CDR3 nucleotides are TGTGCCAGCAGCCCCGGGAGGGCTGATACGCAGTATTTT.

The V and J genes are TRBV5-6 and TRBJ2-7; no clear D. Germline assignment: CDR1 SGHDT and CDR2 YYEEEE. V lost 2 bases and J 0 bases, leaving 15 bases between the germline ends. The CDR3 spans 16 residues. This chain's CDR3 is CASSFSPTASSYEQYF. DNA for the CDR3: TGTGCCAGCAGCTTCTCTCCGACGGCTAGCTCCTACGAGCAGTACTTC.

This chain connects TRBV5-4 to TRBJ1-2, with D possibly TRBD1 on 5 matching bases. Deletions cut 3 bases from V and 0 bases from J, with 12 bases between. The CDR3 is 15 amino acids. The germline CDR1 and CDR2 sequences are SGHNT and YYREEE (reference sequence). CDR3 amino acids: CASSSDMGSNYGYTF. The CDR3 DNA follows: TGTGCCAGCAGCTCGGACATGGGTTCTAACTATGGCTACACCTTC. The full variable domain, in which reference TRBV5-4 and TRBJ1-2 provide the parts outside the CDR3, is ETGVTQSPTHLIKTRGQQVTLRCSSQSGHNTVSWYQQALGQGPQFIFQYYREEENGRGNFPPRFSGLQFPNYSSELNVNALELDDSALYLCASSSDMGSNYGYTFGSGTRLTVV.

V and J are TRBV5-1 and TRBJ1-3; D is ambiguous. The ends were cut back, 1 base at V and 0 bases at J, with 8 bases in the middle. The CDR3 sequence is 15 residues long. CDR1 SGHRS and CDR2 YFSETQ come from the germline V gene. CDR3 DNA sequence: TGCGCCAGCAGCTTGATCCCAGGCTCTGGAAACACCATATATTTT. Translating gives CASSLIPGSGNTIYF.

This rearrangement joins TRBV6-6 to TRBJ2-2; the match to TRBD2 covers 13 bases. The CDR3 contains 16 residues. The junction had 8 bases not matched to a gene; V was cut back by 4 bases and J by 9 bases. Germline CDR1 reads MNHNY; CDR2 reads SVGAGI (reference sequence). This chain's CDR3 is CASSFPGTSGTRELFF. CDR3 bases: TGTGCCAGCAGTTTTCCCGGGACTAGCGGGACCAGGGAGCTGTTTTTT.

This CDR3 is CASSYSPGGTGELFF. CDR3 in DNA: TGTGCCAGCAGTTACTCGCCAGGGGGTACCGGGGAGCTGTTTTTT. The chain carries TRBV6-5 and TRBJ2-2; TRBD1 matches at 7 bases. Unmatched junction bases numbered 3, after V lost 0 bases and J lost 5 bases. CDR3 size: 15 residues. In germline, CDR1 is MNHEY, CDR2 SVGAGI.

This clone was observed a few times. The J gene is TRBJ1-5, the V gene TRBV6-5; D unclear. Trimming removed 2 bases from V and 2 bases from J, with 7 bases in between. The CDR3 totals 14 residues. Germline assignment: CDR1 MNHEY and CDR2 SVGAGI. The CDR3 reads CASSYQVRNQPQHF. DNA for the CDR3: TGTGCCAGCAGTTACCAGGTGCGCAATCAGCCCCAGCATTTT.

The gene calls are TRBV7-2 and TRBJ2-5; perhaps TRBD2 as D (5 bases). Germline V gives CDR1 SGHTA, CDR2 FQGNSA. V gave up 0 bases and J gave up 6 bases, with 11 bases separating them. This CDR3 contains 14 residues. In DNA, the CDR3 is TGTGCCAGCAGCTTAGCGTGGGAGATCCAGACCCAGTACTTC. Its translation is CASSLAWEIQTQYF.

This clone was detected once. CDR3: CASMERAYTGELFF. CDR3 sequence (DNA): TGTGCCAGTATGGAGCGGGCGTACACCGGGGAGCTGTTTTTT. The chain employs TRBV19 and TRBJ2-2; D is possibly TRBD2 (6 bases). This CDR3 region has 14 residues. Germline values: CDR1 LNHDA, CDR2 SQIVND (reference sequence). V was cut by 7 bases and J by 3 bases, with 12 bases left in between.

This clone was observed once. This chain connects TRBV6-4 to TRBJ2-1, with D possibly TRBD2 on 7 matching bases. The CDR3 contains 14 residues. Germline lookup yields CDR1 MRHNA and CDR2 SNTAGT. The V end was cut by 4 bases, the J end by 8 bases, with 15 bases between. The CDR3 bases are TGTGCCAGCAGTGTGGGGGGGGGCATCGATGAGCAGTTCTTC. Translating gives CASSVGGGIDEQFF.

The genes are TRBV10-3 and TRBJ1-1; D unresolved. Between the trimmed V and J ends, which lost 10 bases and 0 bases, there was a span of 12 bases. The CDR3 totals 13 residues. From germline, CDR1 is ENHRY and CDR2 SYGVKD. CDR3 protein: CATRRQVNTEAFF. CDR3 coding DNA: TGTGCCACCCGCCGCCAGGTGAACACTGAAGCTTTCTTT.

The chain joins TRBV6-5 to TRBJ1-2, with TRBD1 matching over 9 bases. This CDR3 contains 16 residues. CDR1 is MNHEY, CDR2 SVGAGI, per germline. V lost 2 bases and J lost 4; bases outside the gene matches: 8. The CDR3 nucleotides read TGTGCCAGCAGTTACGCACAGGGGGCGCGGAGCTATGGCTACACCTTC. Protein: CASSYAQGARSYGYTF.

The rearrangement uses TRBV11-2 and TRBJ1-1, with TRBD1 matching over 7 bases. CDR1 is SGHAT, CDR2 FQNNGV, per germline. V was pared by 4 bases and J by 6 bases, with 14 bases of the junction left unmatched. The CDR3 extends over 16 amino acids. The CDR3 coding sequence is TGTGCCAGCAGCTGGCAGGGACGACAGGGTGTGGCTGAAGCTTTCTTT. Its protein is CASSWQGRQGVAEAFF.

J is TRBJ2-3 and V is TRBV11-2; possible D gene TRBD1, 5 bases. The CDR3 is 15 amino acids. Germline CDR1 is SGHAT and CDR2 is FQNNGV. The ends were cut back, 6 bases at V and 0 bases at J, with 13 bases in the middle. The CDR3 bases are TGTGCCAGCAGAATACAGGAACCCAGCACAGATACGCAGTATTTT. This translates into CASRIQEPSTDTQYF.

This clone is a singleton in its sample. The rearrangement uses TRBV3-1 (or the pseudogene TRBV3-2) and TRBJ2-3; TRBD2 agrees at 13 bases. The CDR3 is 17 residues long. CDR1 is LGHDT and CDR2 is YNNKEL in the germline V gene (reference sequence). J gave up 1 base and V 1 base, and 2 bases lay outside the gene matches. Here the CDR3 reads CASSQGGTSGGTDTQYF. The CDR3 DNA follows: TGTGCCAGCAGCCAAGGGGGGACTAGCGGGGGCACAGATACGCAGTATTTT.

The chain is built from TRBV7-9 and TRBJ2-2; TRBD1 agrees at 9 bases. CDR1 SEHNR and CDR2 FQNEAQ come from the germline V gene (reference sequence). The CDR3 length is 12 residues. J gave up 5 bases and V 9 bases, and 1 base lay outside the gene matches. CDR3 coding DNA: TGTGCCAGTGGACAGGGGACCGGGGAGCTGTTTTTT. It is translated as CASGQGTGELFF.

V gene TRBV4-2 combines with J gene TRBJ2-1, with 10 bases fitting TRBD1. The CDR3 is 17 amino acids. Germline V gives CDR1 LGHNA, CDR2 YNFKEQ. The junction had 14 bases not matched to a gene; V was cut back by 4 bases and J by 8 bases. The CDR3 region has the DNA TGTGCCAGCAGCCGAAGTTGGGGGACAGGGGTTGTTTATGAGCAGTTCTTC. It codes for CASSRSWGTGVVYEQFF.

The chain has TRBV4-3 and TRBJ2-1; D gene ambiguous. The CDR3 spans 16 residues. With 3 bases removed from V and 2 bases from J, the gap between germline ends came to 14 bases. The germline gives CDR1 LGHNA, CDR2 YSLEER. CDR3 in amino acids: CASSHQWSTPYNEQFF. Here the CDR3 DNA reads TGCGCCAGCAGCCACCAGTGGAGCACCCCCTACAATGAGCAGTTCTTC.

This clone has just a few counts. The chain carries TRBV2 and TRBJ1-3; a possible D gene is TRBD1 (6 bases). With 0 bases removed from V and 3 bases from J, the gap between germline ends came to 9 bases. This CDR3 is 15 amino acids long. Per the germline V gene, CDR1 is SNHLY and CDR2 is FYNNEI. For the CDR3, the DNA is TGTGCCAGCAGTGAAGCAGGGGGTGGTGGAAACACCATATATTTT. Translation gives CASSEAGGGGNTIYF.

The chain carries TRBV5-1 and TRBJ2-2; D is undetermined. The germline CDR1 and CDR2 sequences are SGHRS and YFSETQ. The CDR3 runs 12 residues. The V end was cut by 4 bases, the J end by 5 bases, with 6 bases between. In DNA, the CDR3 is TGCGCCAGCAGCCTCCTTACCGGGGAGCTGTTTTTT. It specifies CASSLLTGELFF.

The CDR3, as DNA: TGTGCCAGTAGTTCTACTAGCGGATACACCGGGGAGCTGTTTTTT. As protein: CASSSTSGYTGELFF. The V and J genes are TRBV19 and TRBJ2-2, with 8 bases lining up with TRBD2. The V segment lost 5 bases and the J segment 3 bases; nucleotides outside the gene matches: 5. CDR1 LNHDA and CDR2 SQIVND come from the germline V gene (reference sequence). The CDR3 is 15 residues long.

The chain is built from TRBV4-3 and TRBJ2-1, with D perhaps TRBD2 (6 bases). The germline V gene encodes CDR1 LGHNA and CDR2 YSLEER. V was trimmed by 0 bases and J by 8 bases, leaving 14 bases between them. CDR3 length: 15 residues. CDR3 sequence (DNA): TGCGCCAGCAGCCAAGATCGGACGGGGGTGGATGAGCAGTTCTTC. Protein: CASSQDRTGVDEQFF.

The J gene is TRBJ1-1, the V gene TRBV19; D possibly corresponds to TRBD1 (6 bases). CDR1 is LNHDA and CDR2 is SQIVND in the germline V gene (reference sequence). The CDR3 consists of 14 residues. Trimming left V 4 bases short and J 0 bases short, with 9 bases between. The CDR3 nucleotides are TGTGCCAGTAGTAGCGGACAGTTGAACACTGAAGCTTTCTTT. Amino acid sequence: CASSSGQLNTEAFF.

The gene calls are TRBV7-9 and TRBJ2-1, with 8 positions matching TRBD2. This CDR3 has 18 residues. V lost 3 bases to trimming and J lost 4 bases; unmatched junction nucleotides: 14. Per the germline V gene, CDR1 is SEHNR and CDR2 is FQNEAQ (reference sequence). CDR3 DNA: TGTGCCAGCAGCTTCGAGGGGGGTGTTAGCGGGGTATACAATGAGCAGTTCTTC. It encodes CASSFEGGVSGVYNEQFF.

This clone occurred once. The chain's CDR3 is CASSIRLAGGTDTQYF. The CDR3, as DNA: TGTGCCAGTAGTATACGACTAGCGGGCGGGACAGATACGCAGTATTTT. The rearrangement uses TRBV19 and TRBJ2-3; 10 bases are a match to TRBD2. Germline V gene sequence: CDR1 LNHDA, CDR2 SQIVND (reference sequence). Trimming took 2 bases from V and 3 from J; bases not matched to a gene: 5. The CDR3 contains 16 residues. Combining the CDR3 with reference TRBV19 and TRBJ2-3 gives the whole variable domain DGGITQSPKYLFRKEGQNVTLSCEQNLNHDAMYWYRQDPGQGLRLIYYSQIVNDFQKGDIAEGYSVSREKKESFPLTVTSAQKNPTAFYLCASSIRLAGGTDTQYFGPGTRLTVL.

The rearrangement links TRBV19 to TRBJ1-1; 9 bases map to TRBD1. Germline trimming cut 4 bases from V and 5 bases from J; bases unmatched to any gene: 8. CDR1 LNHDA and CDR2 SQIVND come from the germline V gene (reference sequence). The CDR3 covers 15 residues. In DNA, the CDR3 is TGTGCCAGTAGTACCGGGACAGGGAGAAGTACTGAAGCTTTCTTT. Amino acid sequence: CASSTGTGRSTEAFF.

The CDR3 sequence: CASSLVAGGAYGYTF. CDR3 DNA: TGTGCCAGCAGCTTGGTTGCCGGCGGTGCCTATGGCTACACCTTC. V usage is TRBV5-4 and J usage is TRBJ1-2; D gene uncertain. This CDR3 region has 15 residues. In germline, CDR1 is SGHNT, CDR2 YYREEE (reference sequence). V lost 0 bases and J lost 4, with 13 bases in between.

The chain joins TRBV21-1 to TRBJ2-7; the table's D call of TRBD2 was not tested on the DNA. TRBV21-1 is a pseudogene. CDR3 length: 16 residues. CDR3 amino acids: CASRHQEGGGPYEQYF. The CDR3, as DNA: TGTGCCAGCAGGCATCAAGAAGGGGGGGGACCCTACGAGCAGTACTTC.

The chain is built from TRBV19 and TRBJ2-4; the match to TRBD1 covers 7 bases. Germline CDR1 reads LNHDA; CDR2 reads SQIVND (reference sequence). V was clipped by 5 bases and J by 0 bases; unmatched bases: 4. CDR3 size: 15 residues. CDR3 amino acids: CASSPGTVAKNIQYF. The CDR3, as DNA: TGTGCCAGTAGTCCCGGGACAGTAGCCAAAAACATTCAGTACTTC.